One and the same sample provided the 3 T cell receptor beta chains below, sequenced in a study of shared clonotypes between healthy human individuals. Terminally differentiated effector memory CD45RA+ cells were left out of the naive CD8 fraction, which was CD45RO-negative and positively selected for CCR7. Clones were sequenced by immunoSEQ multiplex PCR, and TCRdb holds only the in-frame ones, with some missing. The repertoire holds hundreds of thousands of clones, with roughly 92% as singletons. The specimen was naive CD8+ T cells sorted from blood. The receptors shown here come from a man in his thirties or forties in good health.

This sequence joins TRBV11-3 and TRBJ2-3, with a weak D call TRBD2 (5 bases). Germline CDR1 SGHNT, CDR2 YENEEA. V was shortened by 5 bases and J by 5 bases, with 20 bases between the two germline ends. The length of the CDR3 is 16 residues. CDR3: CASSPGTATSGDTQYF. The CDR3, as DNA: TGTGCCAGCAGCCCGGGAACCGCCACTAGTGGAGATACGCAGTATTTT.

The rearrangement uses TRBV27 and TRBJ2-2; TRBD1 matches 8 bases. The CDR3 has 15 residues. J lost 1 base, V lost 6 bases, and 4 bases had no gene match. The germline CDR1 and CDR2 sequences are MNHEY and SMNVEV (reference sequence). The CDR3 coding sequence is TGTGCCAGCAGCTCCGGGACAGGGAACACCGGGGAGCTGTTTTTT. This gives the protein CASSSGTGNTGELFF.

The CDR3 spells CASSVDRNQETQYF. CDR3 coding DNA: TGTGCCAGCAGCGTAGACCGAAACCAAGAGACCCAGTACTTC. J is TRBJ2-5 and V is TRBV9; D unresolved. CDR1 and CDR2 (germline): SGDLS, YYNGEE. V was pared by 0 bases and J by 0 bases, with 6 bases between. This CDR3 is built from 14 residues.